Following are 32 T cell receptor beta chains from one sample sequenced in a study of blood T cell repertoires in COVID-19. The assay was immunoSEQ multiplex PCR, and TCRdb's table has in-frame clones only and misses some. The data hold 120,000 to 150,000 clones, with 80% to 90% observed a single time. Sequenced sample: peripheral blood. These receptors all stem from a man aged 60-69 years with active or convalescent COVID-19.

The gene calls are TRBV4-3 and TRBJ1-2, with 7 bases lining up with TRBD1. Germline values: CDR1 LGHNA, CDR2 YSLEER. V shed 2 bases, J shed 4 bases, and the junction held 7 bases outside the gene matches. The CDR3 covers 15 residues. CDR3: CASSQPGQSFYGYTF. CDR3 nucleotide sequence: TGCGCCAGCAGCCAACCGGGACAGTCTTTCTATGGCTACACCTTC.

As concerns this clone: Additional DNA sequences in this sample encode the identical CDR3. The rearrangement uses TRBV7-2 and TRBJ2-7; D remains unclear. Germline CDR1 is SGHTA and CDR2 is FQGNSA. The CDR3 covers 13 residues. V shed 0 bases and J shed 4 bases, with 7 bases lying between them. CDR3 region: CASSLALYYEQYF. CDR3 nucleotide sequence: TGTGCCAGCAGCTTAGCGCTCTATTACGAGCAGTACTTC.

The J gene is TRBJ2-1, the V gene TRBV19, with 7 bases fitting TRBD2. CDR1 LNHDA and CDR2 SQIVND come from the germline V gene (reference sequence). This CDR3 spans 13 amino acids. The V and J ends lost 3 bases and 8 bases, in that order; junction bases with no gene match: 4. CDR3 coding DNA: TGTGCCAGTAGTATGACTAGCAAGGATGAGCAGTTCTTC. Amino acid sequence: CASSMTSKDEQFF.

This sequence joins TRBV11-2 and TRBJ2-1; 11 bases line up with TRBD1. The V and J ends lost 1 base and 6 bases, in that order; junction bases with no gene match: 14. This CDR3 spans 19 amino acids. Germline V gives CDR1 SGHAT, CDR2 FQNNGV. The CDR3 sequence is CASSLVPGQGGKPLNEQFF. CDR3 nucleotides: TGTGCCAGCAGCTTAGTCCCGGGACAGGGGGGGAAACCTCTCAATGAGCAGTTCTTC. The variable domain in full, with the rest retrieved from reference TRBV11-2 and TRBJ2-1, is EAGVAQSPRYKIIEKRQSVAFWCNPISGHATLYWYQQILGQGPKLLIQFQNNGVVDDSQLPKDRFSAERLKGVDSTLKIQPAKLEDSAVYLCASSLVPGQGGKPLNEQFFGPGTRLTVL.

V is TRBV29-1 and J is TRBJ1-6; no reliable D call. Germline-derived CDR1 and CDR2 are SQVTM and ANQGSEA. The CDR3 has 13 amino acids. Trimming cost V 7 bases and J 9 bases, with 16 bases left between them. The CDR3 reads CSAGSGGSSPLHF. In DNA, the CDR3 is TGCAGCGCGGGGAGCGGCGGAAGTTCACCCCTCCACTTT.

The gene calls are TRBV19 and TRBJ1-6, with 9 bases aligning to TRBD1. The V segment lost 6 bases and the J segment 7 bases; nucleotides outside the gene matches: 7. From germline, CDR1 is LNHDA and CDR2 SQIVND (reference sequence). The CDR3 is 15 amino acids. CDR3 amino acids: CASRWTGTGNSPLHF. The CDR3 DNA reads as TGTGCCAGTAGATGGACCGGGACAGGGAATTCACCCCTCCACTTT.

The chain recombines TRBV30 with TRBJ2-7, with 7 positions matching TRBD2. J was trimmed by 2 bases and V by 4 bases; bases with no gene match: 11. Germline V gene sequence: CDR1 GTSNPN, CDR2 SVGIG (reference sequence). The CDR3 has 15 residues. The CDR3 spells CAWKPAGGRAYEQYF. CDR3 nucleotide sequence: TGTGCCTGGAAACCGGCAGGCGGGAGAGCCTACGAGCAGTACTTC.

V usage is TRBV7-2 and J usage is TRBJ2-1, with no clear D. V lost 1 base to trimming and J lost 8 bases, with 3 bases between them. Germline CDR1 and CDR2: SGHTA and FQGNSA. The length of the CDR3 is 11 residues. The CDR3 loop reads CASSLVDEQFF. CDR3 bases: TGTGCCAGCAGCTTAGTCGATGAGCAGTTCTTC.

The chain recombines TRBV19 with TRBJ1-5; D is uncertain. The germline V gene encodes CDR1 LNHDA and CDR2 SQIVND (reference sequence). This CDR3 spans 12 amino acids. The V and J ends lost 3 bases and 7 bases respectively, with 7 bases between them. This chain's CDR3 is CASSISKQPQHF. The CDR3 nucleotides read TGTGCCAGTAGTATCAGTAAGCAGCCCCAGCATTTT.

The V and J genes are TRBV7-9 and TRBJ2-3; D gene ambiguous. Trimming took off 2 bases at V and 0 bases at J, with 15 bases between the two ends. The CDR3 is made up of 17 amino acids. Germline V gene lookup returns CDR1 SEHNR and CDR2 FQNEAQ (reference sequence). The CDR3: CASSLRGQRASTDTQYF. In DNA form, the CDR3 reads TGTGCCAGCAGCTTACGTGGCCAACGTGCTAGCACAGATACGCAGTATTTT.

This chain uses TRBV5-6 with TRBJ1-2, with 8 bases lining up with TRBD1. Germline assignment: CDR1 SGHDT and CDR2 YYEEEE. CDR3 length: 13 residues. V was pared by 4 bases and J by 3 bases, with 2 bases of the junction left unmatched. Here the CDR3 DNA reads TGTGCCAGCAGCGGGGGACAGGACTATGGCTACACCTTC. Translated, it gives CASSGGQDYGYTF.

The DNA of the CDR3 is TGTGCCAGCAGTTCACCCGGGGGCACAGATACGCAGTATTTT. Translated: CASSSPGGTDTQYF. The chain couples TRBV5-4 to TRBJ2-3, with D possibly matching TRBD2 (5 bases). V was trimmed by 5 bases and J by 1 base, leaving 11 bases between them. CDR1 and CDR2 (germline): SGHNT, YYREEE (reference sequence). The CDR3 has 14 residues.

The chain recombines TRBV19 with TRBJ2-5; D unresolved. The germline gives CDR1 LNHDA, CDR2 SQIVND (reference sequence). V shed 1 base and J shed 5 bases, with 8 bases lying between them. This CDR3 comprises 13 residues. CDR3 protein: CASSIGHTETQYF. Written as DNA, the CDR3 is TGTGCCAGTAGTATAGGACATACGGAGACCCAGTACTTC.

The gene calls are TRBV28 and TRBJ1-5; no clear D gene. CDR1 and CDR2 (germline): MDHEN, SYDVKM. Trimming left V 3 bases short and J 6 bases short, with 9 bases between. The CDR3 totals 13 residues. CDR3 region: CASSLSPVQPQHF. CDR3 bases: TGTGCCAGCAGTTTGAGTCCCGTTCAGCCCCAGCATTTT.

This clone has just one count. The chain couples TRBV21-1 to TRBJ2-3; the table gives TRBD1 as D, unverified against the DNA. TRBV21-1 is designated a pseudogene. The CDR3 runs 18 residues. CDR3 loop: CASTPKEGTALDTDTQYF. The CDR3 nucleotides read TGTGCCAGCACTCCAAAGGAGGGGACAGCTTTAGACACAGATACGCAGTATTTT.

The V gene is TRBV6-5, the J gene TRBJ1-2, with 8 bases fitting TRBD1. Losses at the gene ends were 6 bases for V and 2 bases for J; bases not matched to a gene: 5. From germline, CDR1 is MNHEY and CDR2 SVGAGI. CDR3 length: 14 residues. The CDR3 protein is CASRSTGANYGYTF. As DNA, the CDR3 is TGTGCCAGCAGGTCGACAGGGGCCAACTATGGCTACACCTTC.

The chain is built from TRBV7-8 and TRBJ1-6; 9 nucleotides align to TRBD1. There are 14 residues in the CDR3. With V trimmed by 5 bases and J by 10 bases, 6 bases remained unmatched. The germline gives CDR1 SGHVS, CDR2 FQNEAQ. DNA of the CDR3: TGTGCCAGCAGCCGAAGGACAGGGGACTCACCCCTCCACTTT. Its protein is CASSRRTGDSPLHF.

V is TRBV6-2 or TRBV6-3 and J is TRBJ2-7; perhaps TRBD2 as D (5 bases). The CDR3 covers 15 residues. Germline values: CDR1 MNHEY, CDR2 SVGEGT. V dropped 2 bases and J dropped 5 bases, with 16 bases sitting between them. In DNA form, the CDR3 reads TGTGCCAGCAGTTACGGACTCACCCCGTTCGACGAGCAGTACTTC. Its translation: CASSYGLTPFDEQYF.

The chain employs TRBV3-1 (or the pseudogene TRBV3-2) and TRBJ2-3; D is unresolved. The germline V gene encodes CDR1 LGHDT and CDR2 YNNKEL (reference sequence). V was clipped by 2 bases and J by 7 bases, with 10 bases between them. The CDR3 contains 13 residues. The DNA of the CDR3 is TGTGCCAGCAGCCAAACGCTATCGAATACGCAGTATTTT. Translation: CASSQTLSNTQYF.

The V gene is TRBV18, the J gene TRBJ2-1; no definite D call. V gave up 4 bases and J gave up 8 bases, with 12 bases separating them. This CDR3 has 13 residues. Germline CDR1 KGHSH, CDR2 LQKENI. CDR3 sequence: CASSRGDLYEQFF. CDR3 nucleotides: TGTGCCAGCTCACGCGGAGACTTGTATGAGCAGTTCTTC. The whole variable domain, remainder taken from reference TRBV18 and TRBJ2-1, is NAGVMQNPRHLVRRRGQEARLRCSPMKGHSHVYWYRQLPEEGLKFMVYLQKENIIDESGMPKERFSAEFPKEGPSILRIQQVVRGDSAAYFCASSRGDLYEQFFGPGTRLTVL.

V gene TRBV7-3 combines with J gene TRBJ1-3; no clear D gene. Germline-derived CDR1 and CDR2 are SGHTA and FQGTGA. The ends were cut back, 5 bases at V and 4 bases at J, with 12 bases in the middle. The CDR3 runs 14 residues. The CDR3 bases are TGTGCCAGCAGCCCGGGATCAGGAGGAAACACCATATATTTT. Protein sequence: CASSPGSGGNTIYF.

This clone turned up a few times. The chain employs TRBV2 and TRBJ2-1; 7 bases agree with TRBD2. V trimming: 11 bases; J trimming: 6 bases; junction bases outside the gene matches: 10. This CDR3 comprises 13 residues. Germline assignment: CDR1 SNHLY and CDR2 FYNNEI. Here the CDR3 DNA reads TGTGCCGGGGTGGCGGGAGTAAGCAATGAGCAGTTCTTC. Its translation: CAGVAGVSNEQFF. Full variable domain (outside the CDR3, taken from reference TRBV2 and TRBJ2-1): EPEVTQTPSHQVTQMGQEVILRCVPISNHLYFYWYRQILGQKVEFLVSFYNNEISEKSEIFDDQFSVERPDGSNFTLKIRSTKLEDSAMYFCAGVAGVSNEQFFGPGTRLTVL.

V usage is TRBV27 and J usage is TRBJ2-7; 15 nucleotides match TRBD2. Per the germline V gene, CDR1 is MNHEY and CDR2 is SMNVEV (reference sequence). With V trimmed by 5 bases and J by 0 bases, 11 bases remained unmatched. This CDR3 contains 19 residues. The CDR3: CASSLRTSGRAGTSYEQYF. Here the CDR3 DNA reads TGTGCCAGCAGTCTCCGGACTAGCGGGAGGGCCGGAACCTCCTACGAGCAGTACTTC.

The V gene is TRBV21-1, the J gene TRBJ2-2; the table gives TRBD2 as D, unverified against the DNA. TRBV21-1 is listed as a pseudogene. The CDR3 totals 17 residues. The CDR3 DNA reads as TGTGCCAGCAGCCCAAACGGTGCAGACGGGGGCACCGGGGAGCTGTTTTTT. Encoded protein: CASSPNGADGGTGELFF.

The CDR3 here is CASSRGQGANYGYTF. CDR3 sequence (DNA): TGTGCCAGCAGTCGCGGACAGGGAGCTAACTATGGCTACACCTTC. This chain connects TRBV6-6 to TRBJ1-2; 8 nucleotides line up with TRBD1. The length of the CDR3 is 15 residues. With 5 bases clipped from V and 0 bases from J, the junction kept 5 bases outside the gene matches. Germline-derived CDR1 and CDR2 are MNHNY and SVGAGI (reference sequence).

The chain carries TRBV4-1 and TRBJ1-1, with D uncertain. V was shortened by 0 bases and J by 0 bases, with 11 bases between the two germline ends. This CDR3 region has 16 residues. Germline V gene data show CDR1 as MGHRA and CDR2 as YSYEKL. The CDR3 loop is CASSQDRVLMNTEAFF. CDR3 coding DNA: TGCGCCAGCAGCCAAGATCGGGTACTTATGAACACTGAAGCTTTCTTT.

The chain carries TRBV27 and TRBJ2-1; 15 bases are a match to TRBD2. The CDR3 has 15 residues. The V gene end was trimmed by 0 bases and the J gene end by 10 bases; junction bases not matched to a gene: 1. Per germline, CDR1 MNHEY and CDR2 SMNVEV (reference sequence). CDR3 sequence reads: CASSLSGLAGGEQFF. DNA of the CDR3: TGTGCCAGCAGTTTATCGGGACTAGCGGGAGGAGAGCAGTTCTTC.

The CDR3: CASSAQGLAGGNEQFF. Written as DNA, the CDR3 is TGCGCCAGCAGCGCCCAGGGACTAGCGGGGGGCAATGAGCAGTTCTTC. The chain links TRBV5-1 to TRBJ2-1; 15 nucleotides align to TRBD2. The germline CDR1 and CDR2 sequences are SGHRS and YFSETQ. CDR3 length equals 16 residues. Trimming took 4 bases from V and 6 from J; bases not matched to a gene: 5.

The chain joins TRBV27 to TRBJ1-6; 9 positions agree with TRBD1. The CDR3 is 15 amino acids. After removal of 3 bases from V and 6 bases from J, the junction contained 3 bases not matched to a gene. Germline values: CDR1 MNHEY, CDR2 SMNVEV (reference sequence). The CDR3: CASSLGQGSNSPLHF. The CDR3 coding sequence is TGTGCCAGCAGTTTGGGACAGGGAAGTAATTCACCCCTCCACTTT.

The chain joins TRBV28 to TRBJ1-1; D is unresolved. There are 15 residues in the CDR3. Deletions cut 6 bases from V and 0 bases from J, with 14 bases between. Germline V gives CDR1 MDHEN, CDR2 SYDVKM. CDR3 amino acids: CASRGPRNLNTEAFF. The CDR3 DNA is TGTGCCAGCAGGGGCCCCCGTAATCTGAACACTGAAGCTTTCTTT.

As DNA, the CDR3 is TGTGCCAGCTCACCCTCCTCCTACGAGCAGTACTTC. As protein: CASSPSSYEQYF. The chain uses TRBV18 and TRBJ2-7, with D hard to call. Germline V CDR1 and CDR2: KGHSH, LQKENI. This CDR3 has 12 amino acids. Trimming shortened V by 3 bases and J by 0 bases, and 3 bases separated the two germline ends.

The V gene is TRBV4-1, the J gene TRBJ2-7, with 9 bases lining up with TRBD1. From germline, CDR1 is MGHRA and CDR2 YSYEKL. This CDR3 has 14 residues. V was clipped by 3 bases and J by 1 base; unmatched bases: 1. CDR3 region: CASSHGTGSYEQYF. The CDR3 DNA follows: TGCGCCAGCAGCCATGGGACAGGGTCCTACGAGCAGTACTTC.